Shown below are 5 T cell receptor beta chains from a single sample sequenced in a study of CD8+ T cells in alopecia areata. As the sequencing template, cDNA was produced by extracting RNA and reverse transcribing it. Profiling relied on immunoSEQ multiplex PCR, and the TCRdb table lists in-frame clones only, not all of them. The sample shows 150,000 to 200,000 clones, 60% to 70% of them seen only once. Treatment denoted: oral pan-JAK inhibitor, 5-10 mg twice daily. Sequencing used CD4+ T cells sorted from blood, obtained at week 4, from a patient treated with tofacitinib. These receptors all come from a human donor with alopecia areata.

The CDR3, as DNA: TGTGCCAGCAGCGGCCGTGACGGCGGGTACGAGCAGTACTTC. It is translated as CASSGRDGGYEQYF. The genes are TRBV6-5 and TRBJ2-7; weak D call: TRBD2 (5 bases). Germline CDR1 MNHEY, CDR2 SVGAGI. The CDR3 covers 14 residues. With 6 bases removed from V and 4 bases from J, the gap between germline ends came to 16 bases.

The genes are TRBV2 and TRBJ2-5; D gene uncertain. There are 13 residues in the CDR3. Germline V gives CDR1 SNHLY, CDR2 FYNNEI. V was clipped by 4 bases and J by 11 bases, with 17 bases between them. The CDR3: CASSVNTQEIQYF. The CDR3 DNA reads as TGTGCCAGCAGTGTTAACACCCAAGAGATTCAGTACTTC.

The chain combines TRBV30 with TRBJ2-1; D ambiguous. CDR1 and CDR2 (germline): GTSNPN, SVGIG (reference sequence). V lost 0 bases to trimming and J lost 7 bases, with 22 bases between them. This CDR3 contains 17 residues. DNA for the CDR3: TGTGCCTGGAGTGTCTTCCGCCAGAGGTCCGGAGTAAATGAGCAGTTCTTC. Translated, it gives CAWSVFRQRSGVNEQFF.

The V and J genes are TRBV5-1 and TRBJ1-2, with a tentative D call TRBD1 (5 bases). The CDR3 is 15 residues long. The V gene's germline CDR1 is SGHRS and CDR2 YFSETQ. The ends were cut back, 2 bases at V and 3 bases at J, with 14 bases in the middle. CDR3 DNA sequence: TGCGCCAGCAGCTTCCAGGGTGATGGATACTATGGCTACACCTTC. As protein: CASSFQGDGYYGYTF. Based on the CDR3 plus reference TRBV5-1 and TRBJ1-2, the full variable domain is KAGVTQTPRYLIKTRGQQVTLSCSPISGHRSVSWYQQTPGQGLQFLFEYFSETQRNKGNFPGRFSGRQFSNSRSEMNVSTLELGDSALYLCASSFQGDGYYGYTFGSGTRLTVV.

J is TRBJ2-2 and V is TRBV10-3; 8 nucleotides align to TRBD1. V shed 3 bases, J shed 2 bases, and the junction held 5 bases outside the gene matches. CDR1 and CDR2 from the germline V gene are ENHRY and SYGVKD. The CDR3 is 16 residues long. CDR3: CAISELGQVNTGELFF. DNA for the CDR3: TGTGCCATCAGTGAACTGGGACAGGTTAACACCGGGGAGCTGTTTTTT.